One sample yielded the 15 T cell receptor beta chains listed below, sequenced in a study of regulatory T cells in long-lasting Graves disease. Arm-PCR with iRepertoire HTBI primers amplified the CDR3 regions for these TCR beta libraries. TCRdb re-derived calls from the multiplex PCR reads in MiXCR, one entry per CDR3 protein. The data hold under 800,000 distinct CDR3 sequences, with less than 20% observed a single time. Time point meaning: newly diagnosed GD, antithyroid drugs for less than 3 months. The authors made the TCR library using RNA they extracted from PBMCs. These data were likewise used in another study, on T cells in Graves' hyperthyroidism and ophthalmopathy.

Material: peripheral blood mononuclear cells (PBMCs), obtained at new diagnosis, from a patient treated with antithyroid drugs. All receptors derive from a woman aged 25 to 39 with Graves disease.

This clonotype was detected ten times or more. The chain is built from TRBV30 and TRBJ1-2; TRBD1 agrees at 10 bases. Germline CDR1 GTSNPN, CDR2 SVGIG (reference sequence). This CDR3 region has 13 residues. The trim removed 2 bases at V and 6 bases at J, leaving 3 bases unmatched. CDR3 loop: CAWSLGTGDGYTF. For the CDR3, the DNA is TGTGCCTGGAGTCTAGGGACAGGGGATGGCTACACCTTC.

This clonotype has a count of ten or more. This sequence joins TRBV12-3 or TRBV12-4 and TRBJ2-1; D perhaps matches TRBD1 (5 bases). V was pared by 7 bases and J by 13 bases, with 26 bases between. This CDR3 has 15 residues. The CDR3 sequence is CASTHPQGTPDVQFF. CDR3 DNA sequence: TGTGCCAGCACCCACCCTCAGGGAACACCCGATGTTCAGTTCTTC.

The chain uses TRBV5-8 and TRBJ1-5; 11 nucleotides match TRBD1. The length of the CDR3 is 18 residues. Germline-derived CDR1 and CDR2 are SGHTS and YDEGEE. V lost 1 base, J lost 2 bases, and 8 bases stayed unmatched. DNA of the CDR3: TGTGCCAGCAGCTTGACCTGGACAGGGGGCTTAGGCAATCAGCCCCAGCATTTT. Its protein product is CASSLTWTGGLGNQPQHF.

The J gene is TRBJ2-7, the V gene TRBV4-1, with D hard to call. Germline CDR1 is MGHRA and CDR2 is YSYEKL. The CDR3 has 13 amino acids. V was shortened by 5 bases and J by 2 bases, with 10 bases between the two germline ends. CDR3 DNA sequence: TGCGCCAGCAGCTATAGGGTGGCCTACGAGCAGTACTTC. This encodes CASSYRVAYEQYF.

At least ten counts were recorded for this clonotype. Germline is not matched at one junction end, which may reflect a read error. This rearrangement joins TRBV20-1 to TRBJ2-7; the D gene is possibly TRBD1 (6 bases). CDR1 is DFQATT, CDR2 SNEGSKA, per germline (reference sequence). This CDR3 is built from 15 residues. CDR3 loop: CSARGRRDISYEQYF. The CDR3 DNA follows: TGCAGTGCGAGAGGTCGCCGGGACATCTCCTACGAGCAGTACTTC.

This chain joins TRBV13 and TRBJ2-1; 7 bases align to TRBD2. Germline-derived CDR1 and CDR2 are PRHDT and FYEKMQ (reference sequence). Germline trimming cut 7 bases from V and 6 bases from J; bases unmatched to any gene: 9. This CDR3 comprises 14 residues. The DNA of the CDR3 is TGTGCCAGCACTCCGGGACTAAGGGCCAATGAGCAGTTCTTC. Protein: CASTPGLRANEQFF.

This clonotype was picked up many times. Here the CDR3 reads CASTQLAYNEQFF. The CDR3 DNA is TGTGCCAGCACCCAACTAGCGTACAATGAGCAGTTCTTC. J is TRBJ2-1 and V is TRBV28; 7 bases fit TRBD2. Germline assignment: CDR1 MDHEN and CDR2 SYDVKM. The J segment lost 4 bases and the V segment lost 7 bases, leaving 4 bases of the junction unmatched. The CDR3 has 13 amino acids.

The chain recombines TRBV20-1 with TRBJ1-6; D is ambiguous. Germline CDR1 is DFQATT and CDR2 is SNEGSKA (reference sequence). Trimming took off 2 bases at V and 6 bases at J, with 14 bases between the two ends. The CDR3 is made up of 15 amino acids. The CDR3 region has the DNA TGCAGTGCTAGAAGGGCCGGGGTTCCTAATTCACCCCTCCACTTT. It codes for CSARRAGVPNSPLHF.

This clonotype was seen more than once but under ten times. The chain carries TRBV18 and TRBJ2-3; D is possibly TRBD2 (5 bases). The V gene's germline CDR1 is KGHSH and CDR2 LQKENI. The CDR3 spans 16 residues. V was trimmed by 3 bases and J by 1 base, leaving 14 bases between them. CDR3 sequence: CASSPLAGFGTDTQYF. DNA for the CDR3: TGTGCCAGCTCACCCCTAGCAGGATTCGGCACAGATACGCAGTATTTT.

This chain uses TRBV15 with TRBJ2-1, with a possible D match to TRBD2 (6 bases). Trimming took 0 bases from V and 10 from J, leaving 13 bases between them. This CDR3 spans 14 amino acids. Germline CDR1 is LNHNV and CDR2 is YYDKDF (reference sequence). The CDR3 loop reads CATSRDGSLAEQFF. Here the CDR3 DNA reads TGTGCCACCAGCAGAGATGGTTCGCTAGCGGAGCAGTTCTTC.

This clonotype was detected ten times or more. The rearrangement uses TRBV7-8 and TRBJ2-2; 8 positions match TRBD2. Looked up from germline, CDR1 is SGHVS and CDR2 is FQNEAQ. V trimming: 4 bases; J trimming: 5 bases; junction bases outside the gene matches: 6. The CDR3 covers 15 residues. CDR3 sequence: CASSSSAGGTGELFF. The CDR3 coding sequence is TGTGCCAGCAGCTCGTCGGCGGGGGGTACCGGGGAGCTGTTTTTT.

This chain connects TRBV24-1 to TRBJ2-3; 7 nucleotides align to TRBD1. Trimming removed 3 bases from V and 3 bases from J; junction bases left unmatched: 8. There are 16 residues in the CDR3. CDR1 and CDR2 from the germline V gene are KGHDR and SFDVKD. This CDR3 is CATSDPRQGGTDTQYF. The DNA of the CDR3 is TGTGCCACCAGTGATCCAAGACAGGGTGGGACAGATACGCAGTATTTT.

The sample holds one count of this clonotype. V usage is TRBV27 and J usage is TRBJ2-7, with a tentative D call TRBD1 (5 bases). In germline, CDR1 is MNHEY, CDR2 SMNVEV (reference sequence). The CDR3 consists of 15 residues. With 0 bases removed from V and 2 bases from J, the gap between germline ends came to 11 bases. The CDR3 coding sequence is TGTGCCAGCAGTTTATCGTTTCAGGGCCCCTACGAGCAGTACTTC. It specifies CASSLSFQGPYEQYF.

The table lists this clonotype with a few counts. The chain links TRBV3-1 to TRBJ1-2; D perhaps matches TRBD1 (5 bases). V was trimmed by 6 bases and J by 9 bases, leaving 11 bases between them. Germline CDR1 and CDR2: LGHDT and YNNKEL (reference sequence). This CDR3 has 11 residues. The CDR3 is CASSMGRSYTF. CDR3 coding DNA: TGTGCCAGCAGTATGGGGCGTAGCTACACCTTC.

This clonotype was seen many times. This chain links TRBV28 with TRBJ2-5; D may be TRBD1 (5 bases). Per germline, CDR1 MDHEN and CDR2 SYDVKM. The V end was cut by 6 bases, the J end by 1 base, with 15 bases between. CDR3 size: 15 residues. Here the CDR3 DNA reads TGTGCCAGCAGATCCAATGCCAGGGCCCAAGAGACCCAGTACTTC. Translating it yields CASRSNARAQETQYF.